A selection of T cell receptor beta chains follows, all from one sample in a study of cytomegalovirus exposure and HLA in healthy donors. The protocol was immunoSEQ multiplex PCR, while the TCRdb copy is restricted to in-frame clones and leaves out a portion. The data contain 45,000 to 75,000 clones, 70% to 80% of them singletons. The specimen sequenced was PBMCs. These receptors were collected from a woman aged 55-69 years in good health and CMV-seropositive. CDR3s include the opening cysteine and the closing phenylalanine or tryptophan. Each record gives: J gene, D gene, V gene, clone size, CDR3 DNA, CDR3 protein. A D gene is named only where the DNA matches it firmly. Where a row states a size, it is once, few, many or the class of an expanded clone; other rows omit it.

TRBJ1-2 NA TRBV2 NA TGTGCCGGTAACCCACAGGTTAACTATGGCTACACCTTC CAGNPQVNYGYTF
TRBJ2-3 TRBD1 TRBV7-7 NA TGTGCTAGCAGCCGGGGACAGACACGCACAGATACGCAGTATTTT CASSRGQTRTDTQYF
TRBJ2-1 NA TRBV7-9 NA TGTGCCAGCAGCCTTAGCGGCTCCTACAATGAGCAGTTCTTC CASSLSGSYNEQFF
TRBJ2-1 TRBD2 TRBV2 NA TGTGCCAGCAGTGCCGGGACTACCTACAATGAGCAGTTCTTC CASSAGTTYNEQFF
TRBJ1-5 NA TRBV27 NA TGTGCCAGCAGTTTGACACAGGGTCAGCCCCAGCATTTT CASSLTQGQPQHF
TRBJ2-7 NA TRBV19 NA TGTGCCAGTAGTATGGGGCTGTCCTACGAGCAGTACTTC CASSMGLSYEQYF
TRBJ2-5 NA TRBV7-2 NA TGTGCCAGCAGCTTAAACGTTGCAGGAGAGACCCAGTACTTC CASSLNVAGETQYF
TRBJ1-3 TRBD1 TRBV4-3 NA TGCGCCAGTGGTAGGGGACAGGGGACTCCCAGCTCTGGAAACACCATATATTTT CASGRGQGTPSSGNTIYF
TRBJ1-6 TRBD1 TRBV11-2 NA TGTGCCAGCAGCCAATCCCGGGGACAGGGGTTTTTTCAGGATTCACCCCTCCACTTT CASSQSRGQGFFQDSPLHF
TRBJ1-1 NA TRBV6-5 NA TGTGCCAGCAGACCGACGGGATTGAACACTGAAGCTTTCTTT CASRPTGLNTEAFF
TRBJ1-4 NA TRBV7-9 NA TGTTCCAGCAGCCAAGAGGGGACAAGGAATGAAAAACTGTTTTTT CSSSQEGTRNEKLFF
TRBJ1-1 NA TRBV29-1 once TGCAGCGGATATGGGACACCCCTTGACACTGAAGCTTTCTTT CSGYGTPLDTEAFF
TRBJ1-6 TRBD1 TRBV5-1 NA TGCGCCAGCAGACCCACCGGACAGGGAAATTCACCCCTCCACTTT CASRPTGQGNSPLHF
TRBJ1-3 NA TRBV19 NA TGTGCCACCTACGGGTGGATGTCTGGAAACACCATATATTTT CATYGWMSGNTIYF
TRBJ2-3 NA TRBV30 NA TGTGCCTGGAGTGAGGCTCAGCGGGATACGCAGTATTTT CAWSEAQRDTQYF
TRBJ2-2 NA TRBV18 NA TGTGCCAGCTCACGGCAGGGCCCGAACACCGGGGAGCTGTTTTTT CASSRQGPNTGELFF
TRBJ2-3 TRBD2 TRBV2 NA TGTGCCAGCAGGACTAGCGGTATTAGCACAGATACGCAGTATTTT CASRTSGISTDTQYF
TRBJ2-5 TRBD2 TRBV5-5 NA TGTGCCAGCAGCTTGGGACTAGCTCCAGAGACCCAGTACTTC CASSLGLAPETQYF
TRBJ1-1 NA TRBV5-6 NA TGTGCCAGCAGCCCTGGACAGTGGGGCACTGAAGCTTTCTTT CASSPGQWGTEAFF
TRBJ1-3 TRBD1 TRBV27 NA TGTGCCAGCAGTCCACAGGGGCTGGAAGACACCATATATTTT CASSPQGLEDTIYF
TRBJ2-3 NA TRBV5-1 NA TGCGCCAGCAGCTTGGGGGGCCTAGCAGATACGCAGTATTTT CASSLGGLADTQYF
TRBJ1-3 NA TRBV19 few TGTGCCAGTAGTATTGACAGCTCTGGAAACACCATATATTTT CASSIDSSGNTIYF
TRBJ1-1 NA TRBV7-2 NA TGTGCCAGCAGCTCACAGCCTTTTGTGGCTGAAGCTTTCTTT CASSSQPFVAEAFF
TRBJ1-1 NA TRBV29-1 NA TGCAGCGCACCTAGGTGGGGAGGCACTGAAGCTTTCTTT CSAPRWGGTEAFF
TRBJ1-1 TRBD1 TRBV28 NA TGTGCCAGCAGCCTAACAGGGGGCACTGAAGCTTTCTTT CASSLTGGTEAFF
TRBJ2-7 TRBD1 TRBV10-1 NA TGCGCCAGCGGGACAGGGAGGGAGCAGTACTTC CASGTGREQYF
TRBJ1-1 TRBD1 TRBV5-1 NA TGCGCCAGCAGCTCTTGGACAGGGGGGAACACTGAAGCTTTCTTT CASSSWTGGNTEAFF
TRBJ1-1 NA TRBV5-1 NA TGCGCCAGCAGCTTCTCAGCAGGGTATGGATCGAACACTGAAGCTTTCTTT CASSFSAGYGSNTEAFF
TRBJ1-2 TRBD1 TRBV5-6 NA TGTGCCAGCTCCTCGGGACAGGGCGTTTACAAGCATGGCTACACCTTC CASSSGQGVYKHGYTF